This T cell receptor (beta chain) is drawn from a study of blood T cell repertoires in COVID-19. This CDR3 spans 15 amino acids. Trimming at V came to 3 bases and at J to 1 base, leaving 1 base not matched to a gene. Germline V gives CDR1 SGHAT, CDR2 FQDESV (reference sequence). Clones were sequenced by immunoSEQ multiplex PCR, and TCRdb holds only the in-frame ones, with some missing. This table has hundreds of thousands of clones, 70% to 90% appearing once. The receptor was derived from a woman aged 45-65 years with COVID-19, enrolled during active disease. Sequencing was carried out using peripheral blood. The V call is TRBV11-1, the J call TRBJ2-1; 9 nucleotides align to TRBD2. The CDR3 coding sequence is TGTGCCAGCAGCTTTAGCGGGGGATCCTACAATGAGCAGTTCTTC. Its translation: CASSFSGGSYNEQFF.